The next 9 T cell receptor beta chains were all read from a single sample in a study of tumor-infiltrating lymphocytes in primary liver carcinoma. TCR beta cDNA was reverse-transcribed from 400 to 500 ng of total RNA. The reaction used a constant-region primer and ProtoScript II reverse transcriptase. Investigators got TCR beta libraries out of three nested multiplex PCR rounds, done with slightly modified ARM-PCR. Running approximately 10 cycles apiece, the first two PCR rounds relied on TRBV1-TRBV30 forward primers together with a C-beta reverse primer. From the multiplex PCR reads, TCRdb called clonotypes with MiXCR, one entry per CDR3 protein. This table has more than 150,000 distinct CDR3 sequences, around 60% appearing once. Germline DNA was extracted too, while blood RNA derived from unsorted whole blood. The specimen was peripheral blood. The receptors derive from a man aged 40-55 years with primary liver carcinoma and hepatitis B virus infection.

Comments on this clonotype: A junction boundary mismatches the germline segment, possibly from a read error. This CDR3 is CASSNPSGSGEDMQYF. The DNA of the CDR3 is TGTGCCAGTAGCAACCCTAGCGGGAGCGGGGAAGATATGCAGTATTTT. This rearrangement joins TRBV11-2 to TRBJ2-3; 10 bases are a match to TRBD2. This CDR3 has 16 residues. Germline V gene lookup returns CDR1 SGHAT and CDR2 FQNNGV.

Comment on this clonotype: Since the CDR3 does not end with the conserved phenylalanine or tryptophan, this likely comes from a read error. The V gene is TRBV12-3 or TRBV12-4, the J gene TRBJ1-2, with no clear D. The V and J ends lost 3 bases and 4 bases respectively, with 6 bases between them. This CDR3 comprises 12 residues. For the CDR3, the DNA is TGTGCCAGCAGTTTGTCCTTCTATGGCTACACCTTA. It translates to CASSLSFYGYTL.

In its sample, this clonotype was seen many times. The CDR3 loop is CASSLTGSETQYF. The CDR3 bases are TGTGCCAGCAGCCTAACAGGGAGCGAGACCCAGTACTTC. This sequence joins TRBV5-5 and TRBJ2-5; perhaps TRBD1 as D (6 bases). The germline V and J ends were trimmed by 4 bases and 5 bases, with 12 bases remaining between them. There are 13 residues in the CDR3. Germline V gene data show CDR1 as SGHKS and CDR2 as YYEKEE (reference sequence).

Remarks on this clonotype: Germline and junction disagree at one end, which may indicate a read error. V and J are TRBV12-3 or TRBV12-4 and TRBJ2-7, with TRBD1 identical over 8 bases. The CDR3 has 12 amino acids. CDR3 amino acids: CVSSFQGAVQYF. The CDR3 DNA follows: TGTGTCAGCAGTTTCCAGGGGGCGGTACAGTACTTT.

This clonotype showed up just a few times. As DNA, the CDR3 is TGTGCCAGCAGCTTTATAGCGGGAGGGCCCCATGAGCAGTTCTTC. Translation gives CASSFIAGGPHEQFF. This chain joins TRBV5-5 and TRBJ2-1, with 11 bases matching TRBD2. In germline, CDR1 is SGHKS, CDR2 YYEKEE (reference sequence). The CDR3 is 15 amino acids. With 2 bases clipped from V and 8 bases from J, the junction kept 6 bases outside the gene matches.

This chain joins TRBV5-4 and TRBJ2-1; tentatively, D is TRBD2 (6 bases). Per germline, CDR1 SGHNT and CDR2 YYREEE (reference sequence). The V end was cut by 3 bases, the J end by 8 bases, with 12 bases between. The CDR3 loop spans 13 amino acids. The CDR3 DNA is TGTGCCAGCAGCTACGGACTAAACTATGAGCAGTTCTTC. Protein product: CASSYGLNYEQFF.

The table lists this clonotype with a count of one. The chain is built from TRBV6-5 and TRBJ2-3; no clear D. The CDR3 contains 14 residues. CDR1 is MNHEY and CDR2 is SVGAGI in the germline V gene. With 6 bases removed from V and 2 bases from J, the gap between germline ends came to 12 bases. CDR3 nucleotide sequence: TGTGCCAGCAGCTTTAGCCCTAACACAGATACGCAGTATTTT. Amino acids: CASSFSPNTDTQYF.

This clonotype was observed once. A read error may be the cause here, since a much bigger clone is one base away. The CDR3 nucleotides read TGTGCCAGCAGCGAGGGACTAGCTGGGATACGGTACTTC. It translates to CASSEGLAGIRYF. V usage is TRBV11-1 and J usage is TRBJ2-1; 9 positions match TRBD2. The CDR3 runs 13 residues. Per germline, CDR1 SGHAT and CDR2 FQDESV (reference sequence).

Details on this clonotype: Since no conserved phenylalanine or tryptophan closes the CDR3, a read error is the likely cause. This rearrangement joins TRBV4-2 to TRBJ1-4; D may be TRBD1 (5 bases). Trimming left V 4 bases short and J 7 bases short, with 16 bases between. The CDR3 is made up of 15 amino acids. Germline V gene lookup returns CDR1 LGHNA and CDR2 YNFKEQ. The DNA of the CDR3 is TGTGCCAGCAGCCCCTCGATGGAGGGGAGTGAAAAACTGTTTTCT. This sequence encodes CASSPSMEGSEKLFS.